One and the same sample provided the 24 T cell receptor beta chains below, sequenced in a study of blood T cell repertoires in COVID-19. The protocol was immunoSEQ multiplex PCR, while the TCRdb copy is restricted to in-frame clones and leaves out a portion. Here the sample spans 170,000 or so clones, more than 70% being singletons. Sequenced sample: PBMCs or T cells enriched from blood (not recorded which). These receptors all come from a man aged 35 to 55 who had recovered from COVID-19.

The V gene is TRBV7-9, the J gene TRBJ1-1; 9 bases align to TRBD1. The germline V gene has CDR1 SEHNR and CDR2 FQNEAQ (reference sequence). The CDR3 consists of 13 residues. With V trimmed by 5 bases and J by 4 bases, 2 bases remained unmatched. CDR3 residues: CASSGDRATEAFF. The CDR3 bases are TGTGCCAGCAGCGGGGACAGGGCCACTGAAGCTTTCTTT.

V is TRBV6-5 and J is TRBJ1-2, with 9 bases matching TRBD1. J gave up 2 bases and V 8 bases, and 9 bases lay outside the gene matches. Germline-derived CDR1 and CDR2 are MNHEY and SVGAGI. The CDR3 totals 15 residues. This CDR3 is CASQGWDRANYGYTF. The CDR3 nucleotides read TGTGCCAGCCAGGGCTGGGACAGGGCGAACTATGGCTACACCTTC.

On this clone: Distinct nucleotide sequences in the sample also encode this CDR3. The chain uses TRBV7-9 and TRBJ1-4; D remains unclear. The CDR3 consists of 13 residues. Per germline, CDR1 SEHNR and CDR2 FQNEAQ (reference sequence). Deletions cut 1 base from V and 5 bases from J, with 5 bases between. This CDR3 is CASSLGLNEKLFF. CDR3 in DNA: TGTGCCAGCAGCTTAGGTCTCAATGAAAAACTGTTTTTT.

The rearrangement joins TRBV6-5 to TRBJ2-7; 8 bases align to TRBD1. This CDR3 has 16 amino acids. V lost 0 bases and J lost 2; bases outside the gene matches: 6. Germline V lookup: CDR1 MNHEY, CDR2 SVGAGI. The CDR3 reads CASSYSAGTGPYEQYF. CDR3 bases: TGTGCCAGCAGTTACTCAGCCGGGACAGGTCCCTACGAGCAGTACTTC.

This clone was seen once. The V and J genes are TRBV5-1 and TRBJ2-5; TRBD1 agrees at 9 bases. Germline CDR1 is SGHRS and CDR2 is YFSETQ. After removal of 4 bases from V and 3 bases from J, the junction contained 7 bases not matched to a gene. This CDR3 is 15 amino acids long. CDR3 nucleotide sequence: TGCGCCAGCAGCACTCAAGGGGACAGGGAAGAGACCCAGTACTTC. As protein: CASSTQGDREETQYF.

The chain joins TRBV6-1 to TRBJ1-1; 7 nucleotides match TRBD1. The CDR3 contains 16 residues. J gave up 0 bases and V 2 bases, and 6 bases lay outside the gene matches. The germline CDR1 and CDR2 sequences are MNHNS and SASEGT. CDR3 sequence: CASSEKTGLLNTEAFF. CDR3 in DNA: TGTGCCAGCAGTGAAAAGACAGGGCTTCTGAACACTGAAGCTTTCTTT.

The CDR3 loop is CASSPVLAGNHEQYF. The CDR3 DNA is TGTGCCAGCAGTCCTGTGCTAGCGGGAAACCACGAGCAGTACTTC. The chain joins TRBV3-1 (or the pseudogene TRBV3-2) to TRBJ2-7; 9 bases agree with TRBD2. The CDR3 totals 15 residues. Germline V gene lookup returns CDR1 LGHDT and CDR2 YNNKEL (reference sequence). Trimming at V came to 6 bases and at J to 5 bases, leaving 11 bases not matched to a gene.

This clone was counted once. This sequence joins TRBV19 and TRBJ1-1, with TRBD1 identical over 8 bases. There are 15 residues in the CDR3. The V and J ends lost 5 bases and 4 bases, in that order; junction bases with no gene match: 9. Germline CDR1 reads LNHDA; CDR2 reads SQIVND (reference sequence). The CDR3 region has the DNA TGTGCCAGTAGTCTAAGGACAGGGATAGGCACTGAAGCTTTCTTT. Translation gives CASSLRTGIGTEAFF. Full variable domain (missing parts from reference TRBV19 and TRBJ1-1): DGGITQSPKYLFRKEGQNVTLSCEQNLNHDAMYWYRQDPGQGLRLIYYSQIVNDFQKGDIAEGYSVSREKKESFPLTVTSAQKNPTAFYLCASSLRTGIGTEAFFGQGTRLTVV.

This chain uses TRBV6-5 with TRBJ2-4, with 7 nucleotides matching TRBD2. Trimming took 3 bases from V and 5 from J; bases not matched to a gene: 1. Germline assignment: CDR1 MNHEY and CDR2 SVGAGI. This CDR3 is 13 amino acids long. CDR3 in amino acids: CASSYLAENIQYF. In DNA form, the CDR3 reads TGTGCCAGCAGTTATCTAGCGGAAAACATTCAGTACTTC.

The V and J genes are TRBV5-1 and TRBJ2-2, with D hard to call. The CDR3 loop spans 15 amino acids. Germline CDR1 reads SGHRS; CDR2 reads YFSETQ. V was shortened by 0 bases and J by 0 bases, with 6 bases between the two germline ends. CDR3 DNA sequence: TGCGCCAGCAGCTTGGACAGTTCGAACACCGGGGAGCTGTTTTTT. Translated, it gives CASSLDSSNTGELFF.

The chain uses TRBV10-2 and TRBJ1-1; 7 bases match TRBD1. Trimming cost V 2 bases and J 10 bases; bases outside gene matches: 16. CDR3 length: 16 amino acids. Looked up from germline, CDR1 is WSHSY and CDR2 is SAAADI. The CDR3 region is CASSENRDSPGEGAFF. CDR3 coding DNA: TGCGCCAGCAGTGAGAATAGGGACAGCCCCGGCGAGGGAGCTTTCTTT.

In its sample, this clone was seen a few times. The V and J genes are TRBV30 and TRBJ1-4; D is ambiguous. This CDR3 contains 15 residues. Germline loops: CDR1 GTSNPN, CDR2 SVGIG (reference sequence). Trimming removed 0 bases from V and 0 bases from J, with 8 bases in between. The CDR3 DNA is TGTGCCTGGAGTGTACGAGTTGCAACTAATGAAAAACTGTTTTTT. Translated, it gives CAWSVRVATNEKLFF.

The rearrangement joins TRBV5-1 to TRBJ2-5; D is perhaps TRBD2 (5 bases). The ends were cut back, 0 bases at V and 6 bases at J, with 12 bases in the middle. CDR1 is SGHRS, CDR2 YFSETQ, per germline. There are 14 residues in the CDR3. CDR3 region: CASSLDSGVQTQYF. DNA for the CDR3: TGCGCCAGCAGCTTGGACTCCGGGGTACAGACCCAGTACTTC.

The CDR3 nucleotides are TGTGCCAGCAGTTCCCCCGGGGAGGTACACTATGGCTACACCTTC. This encodes CASSSPGEVHYGYTF. The chain couples TRBV28 to TRBJ1-2; no clear D gene. The length of the CDR3 is 15 residues. V shed 4 bases and J shed 3 bases, with 15 bases lying between them. CDR1 is MDHEN and CDR2 is SYDVKM in the germline V gene.

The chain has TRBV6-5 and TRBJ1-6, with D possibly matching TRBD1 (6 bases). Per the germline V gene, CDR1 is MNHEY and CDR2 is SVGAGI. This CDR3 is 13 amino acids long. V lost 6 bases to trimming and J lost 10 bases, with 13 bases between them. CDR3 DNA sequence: TGTGCCAGCAGACGTACAGGGTTATCACCCCTCCACTTT. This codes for CASRRTGLSPLHF.

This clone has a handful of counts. CDR3 DNA sequence: TGTGCCAGCCTTACAGGGGCGGGAGGTAATCAGCCCCAGCATTTT. Its protein product is CASLTGAGGNQPQHF. This chain connects TRBV6-5 to TRBJ1-5; 7 bases line up with TRBD1. Looked up from germline, CDR1 is MNHEY and CDR2 is SVGAGI. V trimming: 8 bases; J trimming: 4 bases; junction bases outside the gene matches: 11. The CDR3 covers 15 residues.

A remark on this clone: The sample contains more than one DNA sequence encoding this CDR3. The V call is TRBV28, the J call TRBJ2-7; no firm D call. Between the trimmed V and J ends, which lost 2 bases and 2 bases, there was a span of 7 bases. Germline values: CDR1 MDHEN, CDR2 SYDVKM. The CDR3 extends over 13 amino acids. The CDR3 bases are TGTGCCAGCAGTTTACCTCCCCCCTACGAGCAGTACTTC. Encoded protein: CASSLPPPYEQYF.

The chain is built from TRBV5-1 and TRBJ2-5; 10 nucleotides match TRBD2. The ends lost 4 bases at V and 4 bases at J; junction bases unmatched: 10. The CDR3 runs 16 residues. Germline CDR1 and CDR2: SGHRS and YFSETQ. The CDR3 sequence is CASSPLLAGGLETQYF. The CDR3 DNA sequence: TGCGCCAGCAGCCCATTATTAGCGGGAGGACTAGAGACCCAGTACTTC.

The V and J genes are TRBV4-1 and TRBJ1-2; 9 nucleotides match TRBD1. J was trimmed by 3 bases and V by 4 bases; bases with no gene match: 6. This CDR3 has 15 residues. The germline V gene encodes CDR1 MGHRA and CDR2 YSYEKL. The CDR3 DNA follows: TGCGCCAGCAGCCGCAACAGGGGGCGCGACTATGGCTACACCTTC. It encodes CASSRNRGRDYGYTF.

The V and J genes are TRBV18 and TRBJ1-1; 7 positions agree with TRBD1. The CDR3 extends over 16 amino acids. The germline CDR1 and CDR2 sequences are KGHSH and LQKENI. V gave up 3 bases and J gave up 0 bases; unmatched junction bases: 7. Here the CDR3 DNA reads TGTGCCAGCTCACCTCTGGGACAGAACATGAACACTGAAGCTTTCTTT. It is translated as CASSPLGQNMNTEAFF. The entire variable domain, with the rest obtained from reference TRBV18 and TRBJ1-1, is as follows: NAGVMQNPRHLVRRRGQEARLRCSPMKGHSHVYWYRQLPEEGLKFMVYLQKENIIDESGMPKERFSAEFPKEGPSILRIQQVVRGDSAAYFCASSPLGQNMNTEAFFGQGTRLTVV.

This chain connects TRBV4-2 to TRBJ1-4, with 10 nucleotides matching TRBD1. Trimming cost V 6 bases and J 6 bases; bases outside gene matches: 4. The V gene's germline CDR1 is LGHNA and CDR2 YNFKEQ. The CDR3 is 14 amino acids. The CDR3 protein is CASSGDRGDEKLFF. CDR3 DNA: TGTGCCAGCAGTGGGGACAGGGGAGATGAAAAACTGTTTTTT.

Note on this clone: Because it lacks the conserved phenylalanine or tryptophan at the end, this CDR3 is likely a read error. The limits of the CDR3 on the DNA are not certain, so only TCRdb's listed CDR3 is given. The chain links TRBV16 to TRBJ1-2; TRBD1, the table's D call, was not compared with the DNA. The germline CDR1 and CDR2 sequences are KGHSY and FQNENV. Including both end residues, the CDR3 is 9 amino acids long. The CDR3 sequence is CASSHTRGC.

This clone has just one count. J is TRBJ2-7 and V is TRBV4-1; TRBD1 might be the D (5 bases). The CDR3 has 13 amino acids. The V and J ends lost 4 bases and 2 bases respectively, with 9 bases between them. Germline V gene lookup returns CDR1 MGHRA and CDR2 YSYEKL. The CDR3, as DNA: TGCGCCAGCAGCCCAGGGAAAACCTACGAGCAGTACTTC. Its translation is CASSPGKTYEQYF.

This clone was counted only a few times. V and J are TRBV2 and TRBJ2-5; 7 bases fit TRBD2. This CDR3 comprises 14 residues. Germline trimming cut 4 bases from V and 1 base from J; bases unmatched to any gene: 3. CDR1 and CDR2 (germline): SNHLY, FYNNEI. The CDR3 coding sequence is TGTGCCAGCAGTGTGGGACTAACCCAAGAGACCCAGTACTTC. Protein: CASSVGLTQETQYF.